The clone carrying this T cell receptor beta chain was picked up a small number of times. Its antigen is not known. The entry originates in a study of identical twins. Study-level results: Possibly, invariant MAIT and iNKT cells partly confounded zero-insertion analyses.

Germline V CDR1 and CDR2: KGHSH, LQKENI. The length of the CDR3 is 14 residues. Trimming took 4 bases from V and 5 from J, leaving 9 bases between them. Unique molecular identifiers were in the cDNA, with template-switch universal primer binding. TCRdb reprocessed the 5' RACE reads via MiXCR and lists one record per CDR3 protein. In the table there are 1,800,000 or so distinct CDR3 sequences, more than 30% of which are singletons. This clonotype was obtained from a newborn girl in good health. The sample was cord blood. The genes are TRBV18 and TRBJ1-6; D uncertain. The DNA for the CDR3 is TGTGCCAGCTCACGGCGACGGGATAATTCACCCCTCCACTTT. Amino acids: CASSRRRDNSPLHF. Full variable domain (remainder filled in from reference TRBV18 and TRBJ1-6): NAGVMQNPRHLVRRRGQEARLRCSPMKGHSHVYWYRQLPEEGLKFMVYLQKENIIDESGMPKERFSAEFPKEGPSILRIQQVVRGDSAAYFCASSRRRDNSPLHFGNGTRLTVT.